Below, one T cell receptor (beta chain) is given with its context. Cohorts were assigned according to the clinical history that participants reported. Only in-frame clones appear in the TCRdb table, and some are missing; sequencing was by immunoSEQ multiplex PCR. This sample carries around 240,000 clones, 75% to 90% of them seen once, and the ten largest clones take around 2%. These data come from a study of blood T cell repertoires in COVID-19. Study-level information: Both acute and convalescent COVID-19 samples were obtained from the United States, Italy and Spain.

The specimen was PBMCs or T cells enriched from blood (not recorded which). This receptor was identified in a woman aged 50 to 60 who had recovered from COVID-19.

CDR3 in amino acids: CASTRTSGDDEQFF. CDR3 nucleotides: TGTGCCAGCACCAGGACTAGCGGGGACGATGAGCAGTTCTTC. This rearrangement joins TRBV2 to TRBJ2-1; 12 bases are a match to TRBD2. The CDR3 length is 14 residues. Per the germline V gene, CDR1 is SNHLY and CDR2 is FYNNEI. V shed 7 bases and J 8 bases; nucleotides not matched to a gene: 6.